A selection of T cell receptor beta chains follows, all from one sample in a study of cytomegalovirus exposure and HLA in healthy donors. Data came from immunoSEQ multiplex PCR; TCRdb stores just in-frame clones and leaves some out. The table includes 150,000 to 200,000 clones, about 85% detected once. The source material was PBMCs. The receptors derive from a man between 25 and 39 years old in good health and CMV-seropositive. Both conserved end residues are trimmed from each CDR3. The order of the fields is D gene, clone size, V gene, J gene, CDR3 protein. D genes are given only for firm matches. For some rows the clone size is stated as once, few or many, or as a class when expanded; others skip it.

>TRBD1|NA|TRBV7-6|TRBJ1-1
ASSLEGTGMNTEAF
>NA|NA|TRBV11-3|TRBJ2-5
ASSPGNQETQY
>NA|NA|TRBV30|TRBJ2-7
AWRSTGGEQY
>TRBD1|NA|TRBV15|TRBJ1-2
ATSRREGAAGGYT
>TRBD1|few|TRBV30|TRBJ1-5
AWSDRGNQPQH
>TRBD1|NA|TRBV28|TRBJ1-2
ASSFGDREYGYT
>TRBD2|NA|TRBV9|TRBJ2-1
ASSVNDRGLAGRNEQF
>NA|NA|TRBV5-1|TRBJ2-7
ASSLAGGLGEQY
>NA|NA|TRBV27|TRBJ2-7
ASSFRQPYEQY
>NA|NA|TRBV4-2|TRBJ2-5
ASSLGALETQY
>TRBD2|NA|TRBV18|TRBJ2-1
ASTFWDAGGGEQF
>NA|NA|TRBV18|TRBJ1-4
ATATGTNEKLF
>NA|few|TRBV9|TRBJ1-5
ASSVDTNSNQPQH
>TRBD2|NA|TRBV7-7|TRBJ2-3
ASSIGLGRTDTQY
>TRBD2|once|TRBV29-1|TRBJ2-5
SVASTSGGARETQY
>NA|once|TRBV28|TRBJ1-3
ASSWTVSGNTIY
>NA|NA|TRBV7-2|TRBJ2-1
ASSSAGDTYNEQF
>TRBD2|NA|TRBV19|TRBJ2-5
ASSYQRGAGETQY
>TRBD1|NA|TRBV5-4|TRBJ1-2
ASSGNRGSNYGYT
>TRBD1|once|TRBV14|TRBJ2-7
ASSRRPGQGGNEQY
>NA|NA|TRBV7-2|TRBJ1-1
ASSFQNREAF
>TRBD2|NA|TRBV30|TRBJ2-7
AWRTSRNSYEQY
>NA|NA|TRBV4-3|TRBJ2-3
ASSQSRDTHTQY
>TRBD1|NA|TRBV13|TRBJ1-1
ASSSRQGGIGTEAF
>NA|many|TRBV7-7|TRBJ2-1
ASSINRDNEQF
>TRBD2|NA|TRBV11-3|TRBJ2-2
ASSPPGGRVTGELF
>TRBD1|NA|TRBV9|TRBJ1-2
ASSAGTGIANYGYT
>TRBD2|NA|TRBV5-1|TRBJ2-1
ASRRTSVNNEQF
>TRBD2|NA|TRBV7-6|TRBJ2-7
ASSLEVSGGLYEQY
>TRBD1|NA|TRBV6-6|TRBJ1-5
ASSHPLQGTQPQH
>NA|NA|TRBV5-1|TRBJ2-2
ASSPSPGDTGELF
>NA|NA|TRBV30|TRBJ1-3
AWSVKPGTGNTIY
>NA|NA|TRBV5-1|TRBJ2-1
ASSFNPHEQF
>TRBD2|NA|TRBV25-1|TRBJ2-1
ASSGSGGAPSQYNEQF
>NA|few|TRBV9|TRBJ2-1
ASSVDSYNEQF
>NA|NA|TRBV12-2|TRBJ2-5
ASRLCKLAGWQETQY
>TRBD1|NA|TRBV9|TRBJ1-1
ASSLGTGGIGTEAF
>NA|NA|TRBV4-3|TRBJ2-1
ASSQLRNEQF
>TRBD1|NA|TRBV5-4|TRBJ2-1
ASSSGTGVVGNEQF
>TRBD2|NA|TRBV29-1|TRBJ2-3
SVDRGADTQY
>TRBD2|NA|TRBV9|TRBJ2-3
ASSVMSSGASTDTQY
>NA|NA|TRBV6-5|TRBJ2-7
ASSYRLGHEQY
>TRBD1|NA|TRBV5-1|TRBJ1-6
ASSLAPSGTENSPLH
>TRBD2|NA|TRBV7-2|TRBJ2-5
ASSLGLQETQY
>NA|NA|TRBV11-2|TRBJ2-3
ASSLDGGDTQY
>TRBD1|NA|TRBV7-9|TRBJ2-7
ASSGTGLYEQY
>TRBD1|NA|TRBV6-1|TRBJ1-5
ASSDRQGSADQPQH
>NA|few|TRBV7-3|TRBJ1-1
ASSLQGRTEAF
>NA|once|TRBV18|TRBJ1-6
ASSPRAGNSPLH
>NA|NA|TRBV27|TRBJ2-7
ASSSLYELY
>NA|NA|TRBV6-1|TRBJ2-7
ASSPGSNYEQY
>TRBD1|NA|TRBV28|TRBJ1-5
ASSPPGQGVSNQPQH